This is a list of T cell receptor beta chains from one sample in a study of Ad26.COV2.S vaccination and SARS-CoV-2 variants. Produced via immunoSEQ multiplex PCR; TCRdb's table is partial and in-frame only. The table lists 250,000 or so clones, 70% to 90% of them singletons. Sequences were derived from peripheral blood, sampled in a trial of Ad26.COV2.S vaccine versus placebo. The receptor source for this set is a person between 18 and 65 years old who received the Ad26.COV2.S COVID-19 vaccine or a placebo. The CDR3 runs from the conserved cysteine through the conserved F or W. A D gene is named only where the DNA matches it firmly. Clone size is stated in some rows and not others, as once, few, many or a class when expanded.

d_call,j_call,clone_size,v_call,cdr3_nt,cdr3_aa
NA,TRBJ2-7,NA,TRBV9,TGTGCCAGCAGCATACTGGGAGGGGGTCGAGACGAGCAGTACTTC,CASSILGGGRDEQYF
TRBD2,TRBJ2-1,NA,TRBV13,TGTGCCAGCAGACCGTGGCGTAGCGGGGGGTACAATGAGCAGTTCTTC,CASRPWRSGGYNEQFF
TRBD1,TRBJ2-1,few,TRBV30,TGTGCCGGGGGACAGGGGGCGCTGGGGGACTACAATGAGCAGTTCTTC,CAGGQGALGDYNEQFF
NA,TRBJ2-1,NA,TRBV9,TGTGCCAGCAGCGTAGCTACGTCTAGCGCCCACAATGAGCAGTTCTTC,CASSVATSSAHNEQFF
NA,TRBJ2-4,NA,TRBV4-1,TGCGCCAGCAGCCTCCCAGGGTCGGCCAAAAACATTCAGTACTTC,CASSLPGSAKNIQYF
NA,TRBJ1-2,many,TRBV7-9,TGTGCCAGCAGCTTAGCGCCCTCGAACTATGGCTACACCTTC,CASSLAPSNYGYTF
NA,TRBJ1-5,NA,TRBV19,TGTGCCAGTAGTAAGGGTCCCGGGACTGGCAATCAGCCCCAGCATTTT,CASSKGPGTGNQPQHF
NA,TRBJ1-1,NA,TRBV9,TGTGCCAGCAGCGGAGATATCATAAACACTGAAGCTTTCTTT,CASSGDIINTEAFF
NA,TRBJ2-2,NA,TRBV4-3,TGCGCCAGCAGCCAAGAGTGGGGATACGGGACCGGGGAGCTGTTTTTT,CASSQEWGYGTGELFF
NA,TRBJ1-5,NA,TRBV30,TGTGCCTGGAGTGTACAGGGTTGGCGCAATCAGCCCCAGCATTTT,CAWSVQGWRNQPQHF
NA,TRBJ2-5,NA,TRBV5-6,TGTGCCAGCAGCCTGATGGGACCCCAGGGGGAGACCCAGTACTTC,CASSLMGPQGETQYF
NA,TRBJ2-3,NA,TRBV27,TGTGCCAGCAGACGGTCAGATACGCAGTATTTT,CASRRSDTQYF
NA,TRBJ2-2,NA,TRBV7-2,TGTGCCAGCAGCCTGGACGGGCGAATCACCGGGGAGCTGTTTTTT,CASSLDGRITGELFF
NA,TRBJ2-3,NA,TRBV18,TGTGCCAGCTCACCACGTCCGAACACAGGCACAGATACGCAGTATTTT,CASSPRPNTGTDTQYF
TRBD2,TRBJ2-1,NA,TRBV6-4,TGTGCCAGCAGTGAGGCAACTAGCGGGGGGGATTACAATGAGCAGTTCTTC,CASSEATSGGDYNEQFF
NA,TRBJ1-1,NA,TRBV2,TGTGCCAGCAGTGAGTTGATGAAGGAAGCTTTCTTT,CASSELMKEAFF